A selection of T cell receptor beta chains follows, all from one sample in a study of blood T cells in healthy people across ages. TCRdb redid the calling of the 5' RACE reads with MiXCR, one entry per CDR3 protein. Here the sample spans under 1,100,000 distinct CDR3 sequences, less than 25% being singletons. This same sample was also part of a study on T cells of mothers and their children.

The sample was blood. These receptors all stem from a girl aged 2-10 years in good health. Both conserved end residues are part of each CDR3. Each record gives: D gene, J gene, clone size, V gene, CDR3 protein, CDR3 DNA. The D gene is left open where the match is weak. A row's size may be missing; if present it is once, few, many or a size class.

D gene: -; J gene: TRBJ1-5; clone size: -; V gene: TRBV4-3; CDR3 protein: CASSPRTGWPQHF; CDR3 DNA: TGCGCCAGCAGCCCGAGGACGGGGTGGCCCCAGCATTTT
D gene: TRBD1; J gene: TRBJ1-2; clone size: -; V gene: TRBV20-1; CDR3 protein: CSARDRSGQKTYGYTF; CDR3 DNA: TGCAGTGCTAGAGATCGTTCGGGACAGAAGACCTATGGCTACACCTTC
D gene: -; J gene: TRBJ2-4; clone size: few; V gene: TRBV28; CDR3 protein: CASSLKGAGDIQYF; CDR3 DNA: TGTGCCAGCAGTTTAAAGGGAGCTGGGGACATTCAGTACTTC
D gene: -; J gene: TRBJ2-7; clone size: -; V gene: TRBV18; CDR3 protein: CASSPRGLSSYEQYF; CDR3 DNA: TGTGCCAGCTCACCACGGGGACTGAGCTCCTACGAGCAGTACTTC
D gene: -; J gene: TRBJ2-5; clone size: -; V gene: TRBV28; CDR3 protein: CASSWPGKEETQYF; CDR3 DNA: TGTGCCAGCAGTTGGCCAGGGAAAGAGGAGACCCAGTACTTC
D gene: -; J gene: TRBJ1-4; clone size: -; V gene: TRBV4-3; CDR3 protein: CASSQDGRYYEKLFF; CDR3 DNA: TGCGCCAGCAGCCAAGATGGGCGATATTATGAAAAACTGTTTTTT
D gene: TRBD2; J gene: TRBJ2-5; clone size: -; V gene: TRBV5-5; CDR3 protein: CASSFSGGYQETQYF; CDR3 DNA: TGTGCCAGCAGCTTTAGCGGGGGGTACCAAGAGACCCAGTACTTC
D gene: TRBD2; J gene: TRBJ2-2; clone size: few; V gene: TRBV5-1; CDR3 protein: CASSYGTSGMRELFF; CDR3 DNA: TGCGCCAGCAGCTACGGGACTAGCGGGATGCGGGAGCTGTTTTTT
D gene: -; J gene: TRBJ2-7; clone size: -; V gene: TRBV20-1; CDR3 protein: CSVGPDFSYEQYF; CDR3 DNA: TGCAGTGTCGGACCGGACTTCTCCTACGAGCAGTACTTC
D gene: TRBD1; J gene: TRBJ2-7; clone size: few; V gene: TRBV12-3/TRBV12-4; CDR3 protein: CVSSFPGTGGNYEQYF; CDR3 DNA: TGTGTCAGCAGTTTCCCCGGGACAGGGGGTAACTACGAGCAGTACTTC
D gene: -; J gene: TRBJ1-2; clone size: few; V gene: TRBV2; CDR3 protein: CATDSVGDNYGYTF; CDR3 DNA: TGTGCCACCGACTCAGTAGGGGACAACTATGGCTACACCTTC
D gene: TRBD1; J gene: TRBJ2-3; clone size: -; V gene: TRBV4-2; CDR3 protein: CASSQMGQSSDTQYF; CDR3 DNA: TGTGCCAGCAGCCAAATGGGACAGTCGTCAGATACGCAGTATTTT
D gene: -; J gene: TRBJ1-2; clone size: few; V gene: TRBV11-2; CDR3 protein: CASSLDRRAGYTF; CDR3 DNA: TGTGCCAGCAGCTTAGATCGCAGGGCTGGCTACACCTTC
D gene: -; J gene: TRBJ1-1; clone size: -; V gene: TRBV10-3; CDR3 protein: CAIGPPLATEAFF; CDR3 DNA: TGTGCCATCGGGCCTCCACTTGCCACTGAAGCTTTCTTT
D gene: TRBD2; J gene: TRBJ2-1; clone size: -; V gene: TRBV20-1; CDR3 protein: CSARDLASGRFYEQFF; CDR3 DNA: TGCAGTGCTAGAGATCTCGCTAGCGGGAGGTTCTATGAGCAGTTCTTC
D gene: -; J gene: TRBJ2-5; clone size: -; V gene: TRBV25-1; CDR3 protein: CASVDGGSQETQYF; CDR3 DNA: TGTGCCAGCGTGGACGGGGGTTCCCAAGAGACCCAGTACTTC
D gene: -; J gene: TRBJ1-4; clone size: -; V gene: TRBV4-1; CDR3 protein: CASSQERGDEKLFF; CDR3 DNA: TGCGCCAGCAGCCAAGAACGAGGAGACGAAAAACTGTTTTTT
D gene: -; J gene: TRBJ1-6; clone size: -; V gene: TRBV2; CDR3 protein: CASSTQGFGYSPLHF; CDR3 DNA: TGTGCCAGCAGTACCCAAGGGTTTGGGTATTCACCCCTCCACTTT
D gene: -; J gene: TRBJ2-6; clone size: -; V gene: TRBV28; CDR3 protein: CASSPPGGFSGANVLTF; CDR3 DNA: TGTGCCAGCAGCCCCCCCGGCGGATTCTCTGGGGCCAACGTCCTGACTTTC
D gene: TRBD1; J gene: TRBJ2-5; clone size: -; V gene: TRBV6-5; CDR3 protein: CASSIGQGIGQTQYF; CDR3 DNA: TGTGCCAGCAGTATCGGACAGGGCATCGGACAGACCCAGTACTTC
D gene: -; J gene: TRBJ2-4; clone size: -; V gene: TRBV20-1; CDR3 protein: CSASGDLAKNIQYF; CDR3 DNA: TGCAGTGCTAGCGGAGATCTAGCCAAAAACATTCAGTACTTC
D gene: -; J gene: TRBJ2-1; clone size: many; V gene: TRBV20-1; CDR3 protein: CSAPRTDYNEQFF; CDR3 DNA: TGCAGTGCACCAAGGACAGACTACAATGAGCAGTTCTTC
D gene: -; J gene: TRBJ1-1; clone size: -; V gene: TRBV20-1; CDR3 protein: CSAPPTLMNTEAFF; CDR3 DNA: TGCAGTGCTCCACCCACCCTAATGAACACTGAAGCTTTCTTT
D gene: -; J gene: TRBJ2-1; clone size: few; V gene: TRBV6-5; CDR3 protein: CASTPGGGRKQFF; CDR3 DNA: TGTGCCAGCACCCCAGGGGGGGGACGAAAGCAGTTCTTC
D gene: -; J gene: TRBJ2-7; clone size: -; V gene: TRBV29-1; CDR3 protein: CSVEFGAELYEQYF; CDR3 DNA: TGCAGCGTTGAATTCGGCGCGGAGTTATACGAGCAGTACTTC
D gene: -; J gene: TRBJ2-7; clone size: few; V gene: TRBV4-3; CDR3 protein: CASSQEPGKGHEQYF; CDR3 DNA: TGCGCCAGCAGCCAAGAGCCGGGTAAAGGCCACGAGCAGTACTTC
D gene: TRBD1; J gene: TRBJ2-7; clone size: -; V gene: TRBV2; CDR3 protein: CASSDGDSSYEQYF; CDR3 DNA: TGTGCCAGCAGTGATGGGGACAGTTCCTACGAGCAGTACTTC
D gene: -; J gene: TRBJ2-6; clone size: -; V gene: TRBV20-1; CDR3 protein: CSASPLSSGANVLTF; CDR3 DNA: TGCAGTGCCAGCCCCCTGAGCTCTGGGGCCAACGTCCTGACTTTC